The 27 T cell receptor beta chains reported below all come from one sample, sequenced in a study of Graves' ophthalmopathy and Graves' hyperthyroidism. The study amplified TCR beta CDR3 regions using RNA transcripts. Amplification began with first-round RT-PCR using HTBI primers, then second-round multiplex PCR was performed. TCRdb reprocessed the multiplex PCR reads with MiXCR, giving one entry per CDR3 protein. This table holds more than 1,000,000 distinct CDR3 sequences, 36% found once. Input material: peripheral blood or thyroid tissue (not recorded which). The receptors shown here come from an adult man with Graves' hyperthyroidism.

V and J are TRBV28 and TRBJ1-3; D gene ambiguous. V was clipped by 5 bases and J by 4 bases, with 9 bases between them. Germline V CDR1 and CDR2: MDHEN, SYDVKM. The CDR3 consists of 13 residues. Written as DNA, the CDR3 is TGTGCCAGCAGTCCACTCACCGGAAACACCATATATTTT. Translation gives CASSPLTGNTIYF.

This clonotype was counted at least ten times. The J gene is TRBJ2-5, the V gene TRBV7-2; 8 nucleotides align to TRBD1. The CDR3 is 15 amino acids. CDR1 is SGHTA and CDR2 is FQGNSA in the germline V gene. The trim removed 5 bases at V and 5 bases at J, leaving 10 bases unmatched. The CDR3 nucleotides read TGTGCCAGCAGCCCACCGGGACAGGTGTCTGAGACCCAGTACTTC. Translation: CASSPPGQVSETQYF.

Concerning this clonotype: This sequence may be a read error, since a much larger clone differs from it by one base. The CDR3 nucleotides are TGTGCCAGCAGCCTCCGTCCAGAGGCCCAGTACTTC. As protein: CASSLRPEAQYF. This sequence joins TRBV12-3 or TRBV12-4 and TRBJ2-5; D remains unclear. The CDR3 is made up of 12 amino acids.

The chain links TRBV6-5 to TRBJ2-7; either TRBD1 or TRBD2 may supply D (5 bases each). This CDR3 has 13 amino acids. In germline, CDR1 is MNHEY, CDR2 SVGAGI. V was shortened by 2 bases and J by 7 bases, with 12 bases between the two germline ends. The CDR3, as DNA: TGTGCCAGCAGTTACCCCGGGGCTGGGGAGCAGTACTTC. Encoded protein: CASSYPGAGEQYF.

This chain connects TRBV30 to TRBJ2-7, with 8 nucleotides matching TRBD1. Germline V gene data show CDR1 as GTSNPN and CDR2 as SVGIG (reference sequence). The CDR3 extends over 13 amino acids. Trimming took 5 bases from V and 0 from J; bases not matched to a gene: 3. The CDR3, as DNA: TGTGCCTGGGAGGACAGGGTCTCCTACGAGCAGTACTTC. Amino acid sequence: CAWEDRVSYEQYF.

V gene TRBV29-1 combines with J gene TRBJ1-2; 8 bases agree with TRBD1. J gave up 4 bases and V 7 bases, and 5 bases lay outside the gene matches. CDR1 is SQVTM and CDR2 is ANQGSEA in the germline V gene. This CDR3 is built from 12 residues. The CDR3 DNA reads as TGCAGCGCGCAACAGGGGGGCTATGGCTACACCTTC. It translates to CSAQQGGYGYTF.

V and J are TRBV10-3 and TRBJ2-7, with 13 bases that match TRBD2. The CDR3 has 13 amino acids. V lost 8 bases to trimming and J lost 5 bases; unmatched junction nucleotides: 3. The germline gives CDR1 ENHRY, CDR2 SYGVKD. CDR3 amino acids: CAIRTSGRDEQYF. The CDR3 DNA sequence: TGTGCCATCCGGACTAGCGGGAGAGACGAGCAGTACTTC.

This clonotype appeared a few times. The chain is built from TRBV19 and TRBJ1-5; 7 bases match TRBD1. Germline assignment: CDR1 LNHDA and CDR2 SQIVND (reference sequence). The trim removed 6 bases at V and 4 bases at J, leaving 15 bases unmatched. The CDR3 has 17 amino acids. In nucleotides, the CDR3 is TGTGCCAGTAGCATCAGCCGGCAAGGGGGCCTGAATCAGCCCCAGCATTTT. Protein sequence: CASSISRQGGLNQPQHF.

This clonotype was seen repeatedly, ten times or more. CDR3 coding DNA: TGTGCCAGCATACAGCCGGGATCACAAGAGACCCAGTACTTC. Translation gives CASIQPGSQETQYF. The gene calls are TRBV6-5 and TRBJ2-5; D possibly corresponds to TRBD2 (5 bases). Germline values: CDR1 MNHEY, CDR2 SVGAGI. This CDR3 has 14 amino acids. The V and J ends lost 7 bases and 2 bases respectively, with 14 bases between them.

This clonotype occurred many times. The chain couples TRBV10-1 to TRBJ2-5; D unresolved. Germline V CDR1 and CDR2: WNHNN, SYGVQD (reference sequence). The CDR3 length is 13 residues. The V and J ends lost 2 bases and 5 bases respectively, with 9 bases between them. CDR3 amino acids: CASSETVKETQYF. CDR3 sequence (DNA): TGCGCCAGCAGTGAGACAGTTAAGGAGACCCAGTACTTC.

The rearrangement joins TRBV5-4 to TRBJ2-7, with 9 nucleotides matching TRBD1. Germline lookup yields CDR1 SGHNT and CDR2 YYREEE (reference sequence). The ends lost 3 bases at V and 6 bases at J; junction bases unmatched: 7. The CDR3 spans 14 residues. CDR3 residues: CASSSVGQGGEQYF. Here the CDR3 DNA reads TGTGCCAGCAGCTCGGTGGGACAGGGAGGCGAGCAGTACTTC. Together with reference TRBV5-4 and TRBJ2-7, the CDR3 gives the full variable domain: ETGVTQSPTHLIKTRGQQVTLRCSSQSGHNTVSWYQQALGQGPQFIFQYYREEENGRGNFPPRFSGLQFPNYSSELNVNALELDDSALYLCASSSVGQGGEQYFGPGTRLTVT.

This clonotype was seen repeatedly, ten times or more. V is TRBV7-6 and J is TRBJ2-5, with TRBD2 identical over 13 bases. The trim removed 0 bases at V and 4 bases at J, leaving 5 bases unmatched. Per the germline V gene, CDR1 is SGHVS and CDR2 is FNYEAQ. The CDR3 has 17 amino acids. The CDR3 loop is CASSLATSGRFGETQYF. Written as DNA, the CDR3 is TGTGCCAGCAGCTTAGCGACTAGCGGGAGGTTCGGAGAGACCCAGTACTTC.

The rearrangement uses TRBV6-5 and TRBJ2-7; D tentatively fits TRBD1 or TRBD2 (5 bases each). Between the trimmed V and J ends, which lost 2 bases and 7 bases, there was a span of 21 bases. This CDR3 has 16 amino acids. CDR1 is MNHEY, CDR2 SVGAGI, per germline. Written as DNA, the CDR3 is TGTGCCAGCAGTTACGGGGGACGTTCCCTCCGCTTTGAGCAGTACTTC. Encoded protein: CASSYGGRSLRFEQYF.

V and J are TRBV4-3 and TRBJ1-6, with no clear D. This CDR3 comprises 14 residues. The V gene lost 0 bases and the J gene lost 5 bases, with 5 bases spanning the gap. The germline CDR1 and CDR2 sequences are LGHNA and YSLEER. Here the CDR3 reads CASSQDLNNSPLHF. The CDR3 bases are TGCGCCAGCAGCCAAGATCTAAATAATTCACCCCTCCACTTT.

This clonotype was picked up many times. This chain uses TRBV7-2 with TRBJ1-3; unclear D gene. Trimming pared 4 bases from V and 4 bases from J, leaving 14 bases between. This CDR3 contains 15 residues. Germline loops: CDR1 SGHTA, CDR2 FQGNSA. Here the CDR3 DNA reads TGTGCCAGCAGCTCCTCGGGAGGGAACGGAAACACCATATATTTT. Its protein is CASSSSGGNGNTIYF.

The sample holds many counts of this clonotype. DNA of the CDR3: TGTGCCAGCCGGGGGGTCCGCACCGGGGAGCTGTTTTTT. This encodes CASRGVRTGELFF. The chain joins TRBV2 to TRBJ2-2, with 7 bases fitting TRBD2. CDR1 is SNHLY, CDR2 FYNNEI, per germline. This CDR3 spans 13 amino acids. J was trimmed by 4 bases and V by 8 bases; bases with no gene match: 4.

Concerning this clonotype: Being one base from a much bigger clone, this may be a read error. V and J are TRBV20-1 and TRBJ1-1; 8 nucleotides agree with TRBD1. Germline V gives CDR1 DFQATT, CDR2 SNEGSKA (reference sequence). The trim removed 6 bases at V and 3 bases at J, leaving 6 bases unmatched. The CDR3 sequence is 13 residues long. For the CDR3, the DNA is TGCAGTGCCAAGACAGGGGAGGACACTGAAGCTTTCTTT. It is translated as CSAKTGEDTEAFF.

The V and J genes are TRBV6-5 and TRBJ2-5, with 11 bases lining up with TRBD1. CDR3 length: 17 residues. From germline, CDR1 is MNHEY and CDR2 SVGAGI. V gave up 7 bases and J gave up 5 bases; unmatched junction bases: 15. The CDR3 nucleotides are TGTGCCAGCACCTCAACCGGGACAGGGGGAGGAGGGGAGACCCAGTACTTC. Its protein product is CASTSTGTGGGGETQYF.

The CDR3 spells CASSYGGQGDQPQHF. Here the CDR3 DNA reads TGTGCCAGCAGTTATGGGGGACAGGGGGATCAGCCCCAGCATTTT. This chain uses TRBV6-6 with TRBJ1-5, with TRBD1 identical over 11 bases. Germline CDR1 MNHNY, CDR2 SVGAGI (reference sequence). V lost 3 bases and J lost 5; bases outside the gene matches: 3. This CDR3 contains 15 residues.

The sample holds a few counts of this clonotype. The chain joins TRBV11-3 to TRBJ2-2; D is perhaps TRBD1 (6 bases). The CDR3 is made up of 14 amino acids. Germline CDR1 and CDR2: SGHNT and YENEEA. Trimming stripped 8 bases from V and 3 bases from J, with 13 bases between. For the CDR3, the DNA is TGTGCCAGCGGCACGGACAGTTACACCGGGGAGCTGTTTTTT. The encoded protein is CASGTDSYTGELFF.

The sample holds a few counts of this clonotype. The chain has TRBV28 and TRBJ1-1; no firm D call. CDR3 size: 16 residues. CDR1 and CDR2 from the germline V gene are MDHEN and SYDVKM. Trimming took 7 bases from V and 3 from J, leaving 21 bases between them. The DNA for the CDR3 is TGTGCCAGCACCCCCTCGGTGGGGAAGTGGGACACTGAAGCTTTCTTT. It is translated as CASTPSVGKWDTEAFF.

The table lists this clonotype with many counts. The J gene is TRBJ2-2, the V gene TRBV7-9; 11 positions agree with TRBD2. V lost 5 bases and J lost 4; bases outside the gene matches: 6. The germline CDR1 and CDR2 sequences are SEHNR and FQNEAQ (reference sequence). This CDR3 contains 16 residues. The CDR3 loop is CASSKSGTSGTGELFF. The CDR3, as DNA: TGTGCCAGCAGCAAGTCCGGGACTAGCGGCACCGGGGAGCTGTTTTTT. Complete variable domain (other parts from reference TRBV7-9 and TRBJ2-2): DTGVSQNPRHKITKRGQNVTFRCDPISEHNRLYWYRQTLGQGPEFLTYFQNEAQLEKSRLLSDRFSAERPKGSFSTLEIQRTEQGDSAMYLCASSKSGTSGTGELFFGEGSRLTVL.

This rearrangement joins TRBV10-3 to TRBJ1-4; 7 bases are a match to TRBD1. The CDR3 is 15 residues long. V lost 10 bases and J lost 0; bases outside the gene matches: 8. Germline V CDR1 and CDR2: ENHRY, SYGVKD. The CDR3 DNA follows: TGTGCCACCTTCGGGACAGTTACAACTAATGAAAAACTGTTTTTT. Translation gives CATFGTVTTNEKLFF.

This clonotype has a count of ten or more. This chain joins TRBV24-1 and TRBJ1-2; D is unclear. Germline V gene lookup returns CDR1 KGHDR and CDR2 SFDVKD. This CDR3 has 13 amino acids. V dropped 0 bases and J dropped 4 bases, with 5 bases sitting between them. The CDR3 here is CATSDLPGYGYTF. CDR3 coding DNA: TGTGCCACCAGTGATTTGCCGGGCTATGGCTACACCTTC.

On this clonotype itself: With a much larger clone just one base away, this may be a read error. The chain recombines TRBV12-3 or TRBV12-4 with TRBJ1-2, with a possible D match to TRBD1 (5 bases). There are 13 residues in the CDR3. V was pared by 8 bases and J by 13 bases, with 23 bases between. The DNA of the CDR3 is TGTGCCAGCCGAGAATACGCCGACGAGGGGCCCACCTTC. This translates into CASREYADEGPTF.

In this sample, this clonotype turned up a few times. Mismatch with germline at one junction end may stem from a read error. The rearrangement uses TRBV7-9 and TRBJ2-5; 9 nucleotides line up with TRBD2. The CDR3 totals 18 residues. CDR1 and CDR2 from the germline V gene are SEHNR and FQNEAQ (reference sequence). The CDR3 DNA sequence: TGCGCCAGCAGCCAAGAAGGTTCCTGGCGGGGGGGCCCAGAGACCCAGTACTTC. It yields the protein CASSQEGSWRGGPETQYF.

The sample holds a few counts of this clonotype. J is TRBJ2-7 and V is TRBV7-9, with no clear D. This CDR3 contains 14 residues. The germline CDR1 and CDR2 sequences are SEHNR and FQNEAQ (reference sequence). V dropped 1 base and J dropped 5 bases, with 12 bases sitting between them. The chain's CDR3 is CASSLVGVEDEQYF. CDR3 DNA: TGTGCCAGCAGCTTAGTAGGAGTTGAGGACGAGCAGTACTTC.